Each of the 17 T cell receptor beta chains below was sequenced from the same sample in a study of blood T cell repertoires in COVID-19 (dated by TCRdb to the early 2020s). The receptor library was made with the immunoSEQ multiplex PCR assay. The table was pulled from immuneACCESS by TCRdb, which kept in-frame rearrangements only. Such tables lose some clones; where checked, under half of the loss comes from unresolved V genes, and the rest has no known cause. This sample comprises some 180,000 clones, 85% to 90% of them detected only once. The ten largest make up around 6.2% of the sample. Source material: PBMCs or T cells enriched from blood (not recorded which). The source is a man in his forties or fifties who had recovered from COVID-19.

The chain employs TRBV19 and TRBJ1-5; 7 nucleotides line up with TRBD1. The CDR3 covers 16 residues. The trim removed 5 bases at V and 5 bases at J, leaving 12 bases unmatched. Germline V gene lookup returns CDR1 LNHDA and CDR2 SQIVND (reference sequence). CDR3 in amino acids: CASSLRGQYRDQPQHF. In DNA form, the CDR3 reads TGTGCCAGTAGTCTTAGGGGACAGTATAGGGATCAGCCCCAGCATTTT.

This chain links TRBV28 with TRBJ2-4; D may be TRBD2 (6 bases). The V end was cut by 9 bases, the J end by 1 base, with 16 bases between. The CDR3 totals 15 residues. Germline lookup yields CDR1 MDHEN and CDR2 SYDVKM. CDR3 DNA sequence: TGTGCCAGTTCCAACGGAGGGAACGCCAAAAACATTCAGTACTTC. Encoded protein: CASSNGGNAKNIQYF.

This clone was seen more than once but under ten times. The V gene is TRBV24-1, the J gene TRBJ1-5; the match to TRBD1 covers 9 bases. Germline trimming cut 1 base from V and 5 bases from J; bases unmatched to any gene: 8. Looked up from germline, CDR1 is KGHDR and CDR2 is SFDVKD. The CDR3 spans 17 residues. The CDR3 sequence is CATSDFIVGTGYQPQHF. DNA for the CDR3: TGTGCCACCAGTGATTTTATAGTTGGGACAGGGTATCAGCCCCAGCATTTT.

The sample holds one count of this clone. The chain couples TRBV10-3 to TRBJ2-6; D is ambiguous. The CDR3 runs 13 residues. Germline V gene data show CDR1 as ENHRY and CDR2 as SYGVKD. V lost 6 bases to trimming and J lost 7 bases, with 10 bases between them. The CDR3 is CAISPHLANVLTF. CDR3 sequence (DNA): TGTGCCATCAGCCCCCACCTAGCCAACGTCCTGACTTTC.

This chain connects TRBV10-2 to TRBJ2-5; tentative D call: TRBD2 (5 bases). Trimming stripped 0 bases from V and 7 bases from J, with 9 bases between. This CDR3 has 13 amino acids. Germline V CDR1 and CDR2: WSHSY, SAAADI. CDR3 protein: CASSESYAGTQYF. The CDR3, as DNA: TGCGCCAGCAGTGAGTCTTATGCGGGGACCCAGTACTTC.

The CDR3: CASSPSSRQETQYF. The CDR3 nucleotides are TGTGCCAGCAGCCCTAGCTCGAGGCAAGAGACCCAGTACTTC. The chain has TRBV2 and TRBJ2-5; the D gene is possibly TRBD2 (5 bases). The CDR3 contains 14 residues. Per the germline V gene, CDR1 is SNHLY and CDR2 is FYNNEI. V dropped 6 bases and J dropped 2 bases, with 13 bases sitting between them.

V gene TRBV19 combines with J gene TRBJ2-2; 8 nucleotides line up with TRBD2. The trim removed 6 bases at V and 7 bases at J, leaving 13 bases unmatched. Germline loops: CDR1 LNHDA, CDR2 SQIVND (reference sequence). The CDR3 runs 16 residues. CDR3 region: CASRPQGAGDYGELFF. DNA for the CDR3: TGTGCCAGTAGGCCGCAGGGAGCGGGAGACTACGGGGAGCTGTTTTTT.

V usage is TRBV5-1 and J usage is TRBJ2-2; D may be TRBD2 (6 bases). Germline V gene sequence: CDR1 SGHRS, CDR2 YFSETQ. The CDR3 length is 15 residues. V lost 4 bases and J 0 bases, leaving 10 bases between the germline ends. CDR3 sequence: CASSEGGANTGELFF. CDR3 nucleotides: TGCGCCAGCAGCGAGGGAGGCGCGAACACCGGGGAGCTGTTTTTT.

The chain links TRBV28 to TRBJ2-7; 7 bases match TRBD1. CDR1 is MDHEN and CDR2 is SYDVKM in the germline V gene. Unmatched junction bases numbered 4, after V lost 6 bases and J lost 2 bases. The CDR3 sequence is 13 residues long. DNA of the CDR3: TGTGCCAGCAGACGGGACAGACCCTACGAGCAGTACTTC. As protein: CASRRDRPYEQYF. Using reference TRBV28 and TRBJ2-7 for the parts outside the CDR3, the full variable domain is DVKVTQSSRYLVKRTGEKVFLECVQDMDHENMFWYRQDPGLGLRLIYFSYDVKMKEKGDIPEGYSVSREKKERFSLILESASTNQTSMYLCASRRDRPYEQYFGPGTRLTVT.

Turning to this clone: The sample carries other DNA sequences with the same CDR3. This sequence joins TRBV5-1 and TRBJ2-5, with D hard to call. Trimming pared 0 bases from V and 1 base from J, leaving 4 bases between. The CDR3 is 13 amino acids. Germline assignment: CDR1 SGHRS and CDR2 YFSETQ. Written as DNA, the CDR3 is TGCGCCAGCAGCTTGGGGCTCCAAGAGACCCAGTACTTC. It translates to CASSLGLQETQYF.

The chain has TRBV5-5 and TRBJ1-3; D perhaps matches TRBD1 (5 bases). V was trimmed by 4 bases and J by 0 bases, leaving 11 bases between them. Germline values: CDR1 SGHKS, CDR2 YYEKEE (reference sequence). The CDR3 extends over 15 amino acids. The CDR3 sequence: CASSRDGGSGNTIYF. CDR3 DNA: TGTGCCAGCAGCCGGGACGGGGGCTCTGGAAACACCATATATTTT.

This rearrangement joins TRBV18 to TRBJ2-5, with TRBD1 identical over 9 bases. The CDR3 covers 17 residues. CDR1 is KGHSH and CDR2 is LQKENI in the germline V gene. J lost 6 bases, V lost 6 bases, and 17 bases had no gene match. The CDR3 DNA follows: TGTGCCAGCTCGCCCACCACGCTGGGACAGGGTGTACAGACCCAGTACTTC. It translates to CASSPTTLGQGVQTQYF.

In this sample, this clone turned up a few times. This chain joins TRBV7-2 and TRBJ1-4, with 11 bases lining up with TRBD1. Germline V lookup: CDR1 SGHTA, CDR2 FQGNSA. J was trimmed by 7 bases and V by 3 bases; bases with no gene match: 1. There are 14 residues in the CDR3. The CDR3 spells CASSLDRGREKLFF. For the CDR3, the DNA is TGTGCCAGCAGCTTGGACAGGGGGCGTGAAAAACTGTTTTTT. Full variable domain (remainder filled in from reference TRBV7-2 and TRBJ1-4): GAGVSQSPSNKVTEKGKDVELRCDPISGHTALYWYRQSLGQGLEFLIYFQGNSAPDKSGLPSDRFSAERTGGSVSTLTIQRTQQEDSAVYLCASSLDRGREKLFFGSGTQLSVL.

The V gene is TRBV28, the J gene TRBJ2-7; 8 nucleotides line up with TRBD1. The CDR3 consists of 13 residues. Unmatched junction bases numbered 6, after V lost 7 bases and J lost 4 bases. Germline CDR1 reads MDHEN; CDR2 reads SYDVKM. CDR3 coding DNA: TGTGCCAGCACCCGAGGACAGGGATACGAGCAGTACTTC. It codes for CASTRGQGYEQYF.

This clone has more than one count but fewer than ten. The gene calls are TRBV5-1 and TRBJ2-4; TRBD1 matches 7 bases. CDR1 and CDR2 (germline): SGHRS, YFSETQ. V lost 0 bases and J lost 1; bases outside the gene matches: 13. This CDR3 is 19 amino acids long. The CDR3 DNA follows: TGCGCCAGCAGCTTGGGGTCAGGGGGTTCCCTATCCGCCAAAAACATTCAGTACTTC. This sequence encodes CASSLGSGGSLSAKNIQYF.

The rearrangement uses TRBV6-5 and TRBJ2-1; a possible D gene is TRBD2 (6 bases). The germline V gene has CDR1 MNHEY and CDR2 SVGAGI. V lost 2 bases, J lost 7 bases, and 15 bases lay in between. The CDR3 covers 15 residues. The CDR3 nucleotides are TGTGCCAGCAGTTACCCCGGGACTGCGCGGAATGAGCAGTTCTTC. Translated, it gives CASSYPGTARNEQFF.

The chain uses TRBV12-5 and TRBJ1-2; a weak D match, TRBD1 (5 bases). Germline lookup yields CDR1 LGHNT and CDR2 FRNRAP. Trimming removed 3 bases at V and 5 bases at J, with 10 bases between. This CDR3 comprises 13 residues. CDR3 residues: CASGFRGEYGYTF. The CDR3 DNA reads TGTGCTAGTGGTTTTAGGGGTGAATATGGCTACACCTTC.